The sequence of this T cell receptor beta chain was determined in a study of identical twins (dated by TCRdb to 2015 to 2016). About the full investigation: To test whether fetal clonotypes persist, this study deep-sequenced TCR alpha and beta repertoires from monozygotic twins, from unrelated adults of various ages, and from cord blood. Replicate twin experiments were performed at different times using different library preparation protocols to rule out contamination.

The library was produced with 5' RACE. For sequencing, an Illumina HiSeq 2000 was employed. A universal primer binding site was added through template switching, and the final cDNA carried a unique molecular identifier so that TCR cDNA molecules could be counted accurately. Specific primers in the conserved constant-segment region were used to synthesize first-strand cDNA for TCR alpha and beta chains. To control for contamination, each cDNA library was double barcoded with a SMART-Mk sample barcode plus Illumina barcodes. TruSeq adapter sequences, together with Illumina sample barcodes, were added in two successive PCR steps. Sequencing of the TCR alpha and beta cDNA libraries was done on the Illumina HiSeq platform using custom primers. The original methods were these. MiGEC processed the raw reads to extract unique molecular identifiers, while MiXCR was used to determine the CDR3 positions. Recombination models were inferred per individual with the repgenHMM and IGoR tools using an EM algorithm. The tcR package in R was used for shared clonotype analysis, with sharing normalized by the product of cloneset sizes. Out-of-frame nonproductive sequences were analyzed to study raw recombination free of thymic and clonal selection effects. TCRdb trimmed public reads at Q25 via fastp, called clones via MiXCR and kept in-frame beta chains. Each CDR3 protein appears once, grouped with its most common genes and DNA. The V and J calls and clone size are TCRdb's, not the authors'. Here the sample has more than 1.5 million distinct CDR3 sequences; about 32% occur a single time. Approximately 0.29% of the sample is taken by the ten largest.

Only healthy Caucasian donors were included. Reading from cysteine to phenylalanine, the CDR3 counts 17 amino acids. Just the 51-base CDR3 DNA is kept, in frame starting at base 1. According to the germline V gene, CDR1 reads MNHNS and CDR2 reads SASEGT. Results and caveats for the whole study, not just this receptor: A weaker excess of twin sharing was found in beta out-of-frame sequences because the signal-to-noise ratio was lowered by fewer shared sequences. Invariant T cells such as MAIT and iNKT could partly confound zero-insertion analyses, although diverse VJ usage argued against such confounding for most clonotypes. Recombination models systematically underestimated out-of-frame TCR alpha sharing in monozygotic twins but agreed with sharing between unrelated individuals. Abundant cord blood beta clonotypes had fewer insertions, young adult naive repertoires showed a similar but weaker trend, and memory repertoires showed no such trend. Conclusions relied on cross-sectional statistical analysis, since the same donors could not be followed over many years. Out-of-frame TCR alpha sequences shared between twins showed an excess of low generation-probability sequences compared with coincidental sharing between unrelated individuals.

About this clonotype: No antigen is known for it. No much larger clonotype is one base removed from it; base qualities were not supplied.

The rearrangement combines TRBV6-1 with TRBJ2-1; 13 bases in the middle match TRBD2. The DNA end is a closer match to TRBJ2-7, so the J assignment may be wrong. The clonotype comes from a newborn girl in good health. Sequencing input: cord blood. The DNA sequence reads TGTGCCAGCACCGAGACTAGCGGGAGGAGCTCCTACAATGAGCAGTACTTC. It translates as CASTETSGRSSYNEQYF.